This passage covers 17 T cell receptor beta chains from one sample sequenced in a study of T-cell memory formation after mild COVID-19. TCRdb re-analysed the 5' RACE reads in MiXCR, keeping a single row per CDR3 protein. This table has approximately 500,000 distinct CDR3 sequences, approximately 25% appearing once. The specimen sequenced was PBMCs or a T cell subset sorted from them (not recorded which). The receptor source for this set is an adult woman who had mild COVID-19 (a few samples of this study predate the infection). Cell type and time point are not known.

The chain couples TRBV2 to TRBJ2-1; maybe TRBD2 (6 bases). Between the trimmed V and J ends, which lost 7 bases and 7 bases, there was a span of 11 bases. There are 12 residues in the CDR3. Germline assignment: CDR1 SNHLY and CDR2 FYNNEI. CDR3 DNA: TGTGCCAGCACGGAGCGGGCGAATGAGCAGTTCTTC. It specifies CASTERANEQFF.

This clonotype was seen a handful of times. This chain connects TRBV14 to TRBJ1-4, with 10 bases fitting TRBD1. Losses at the gene ends were 3 bases for V and 11 bases for J; bases not matched to a gene: 6. The CDR3 runs to 14 residues. Germline lookup yields CDR1 SGHDN and CDR2 FVKESK. CDR3 residues: CASSQAGQGLKLFF. CDR3 sequence (DNA): TGTGCCAGCAGCCAGGCGGGACAGGGGTTGAAACTGTTTTTT.

The chain recombines TRBV5-1 with TRBJ2-5, with TRBD2 as a possible D gene (5 bases). CDR3 length equals 16 residues. Germline-derived CDR1 and CDR2 are SGHRS and YFSETQ. Trimming took off 0 bases at V and 0 bases at J, with 12 bases between the two ends. The CDR3 region has the DNA TGCGCCAGCAGCTTGGGGGAGAGGATGTACCAAGAGACCCAGTACTTC. As protein: CASSLGERMYQETQYF. Using reference TRBV5-1 and TRBJ2-5 for the parts outside the CDR3, the full variable domain is KAGVTQTPRYLIKTRGQQVTLSCSPISGHRSVSWYQQTPGQGLQFLFEYFSETQRNKGNFPGRFSGRQFSNSRSEMNVSTLELGDSALYLCASSLGERMYQETQYFGPGTRLLVL.

The J gene is TRBJ2-5, the V gene TRBV7-2, with 13 bases fitting TRBD2. The V and J ends lost 1 base and 4 bases, in that order; junction bases with no gene match: 3. Germline assignment: CDR1 SGHTA and CDR2 FQGNSA. This CDR3 comprises 16 residues. CDR3 protein: CASSLGLAGGGETQYF. The CDR3 nucleotides read TGTGCCAGCAGCTTAGGACTAGCGGGAGGAGGAGAGACCCAGTACTTC.

This rearrangement joins TRBV6-5 to TRBJ2-3; 7 positions agree with TRBD2. Unmatched junction bases numbered 4, after V lost 5 bases and J lost 2 bases. The CDR3 runs 14 residues. CDR1 and CDR2 (germline): MNHEY, SVGAGI. The DNA of the CDR3 is TGTGCCAGCAGTACTAGCGCCTCCACAGATACGCAGTATTTT. This encodes CASSTSASTDTQYF.

The CDR3 sequence: CASSNIPDRSYYGYTF. CDR3 nucleotide sequence: TGTGCCAGCAGCAATATTCCGGACAGATCCTACTATGGCTACACCTTC. This chain connects TRBV7-9 to TRBJ1-2; the D gene is possibly TRBD1 (6 bases). Germline CDR1 SEHNR, CDR2 FQNEAQ (reference sequence). The CDR3 length is 16 residues. Trimming left V 5 bases short and J 3 bases short, with 19 bases between.

The V and J genes are TRBV4-3 and TRBJ1-6; D may be TRBD1 (6 bases). The germline V gene has CDR1 LGHNA and CDR2 YSLEER. The V end lost 6 bases, the J end lost 7 bases, and 16 bases lay between the germline ends. CDR3 length: 15 residues. CDR3 DNA: TGCGCCAGCAGTAGGACGCGTCAGGGGAATTCACCCCTCCACTTT. Its protein is CASSRTRQGNSPLHF.

In this sample, this clonotype turned up many times. V is TRBV7-6 and J is TRBJ2-1; D remains ambiguous. Germline CDR1 SGHVS, CDR2 FNYEAQ. The ends were cut back, 5 bases at V and 8 bases at J, with 19 bases in the middle. This CDR3 comprises 15 residues. The CDR3 loop is CASSLTMKFVDEQFF. The CDR3 region has the DNA TGTGCCAGCAGCCTGACCATGAAGTTTGTAGATGAGCAGTTCTTC.

The rearrangement uses TRBV3-1 and TRBJ1-1, with D unresolved. The V and J ends lost 2 bases and 5 bases respectively, with 9 bases between them. Germline V gene sequence: CDR1 LGHDT, CDR2 YNNKEL (reference sequence). The CDR3 totals 13 residues. CDR3 region: CASSQFTPTEAFF. DNA for the CDR3: TGTGCCAGCAGCCAATTTACGCCGACTGAAGCTTTCTTT.

This clonotype appeared a few times. One junction end disagrees with the germline gene, perhaps due to a read error. The CDR3 protein is CASCLDRWNSPLHF. The CDR3 DNA reads as TGCGCCAGCTGCTTGGACAGATGGAATTCACCCCTCCACTTT. J is TRBJ1-6 and V is TRBV5-1; D may be TRBD1 (6 bases). Germline V gene data show CDR1 as SGHRS and CDR2 as YFSETQ. The CDR3 extends over 14 amino acids.

This clonotype has just a few counts. V is TRBV24-1 and J is TRBJ2-7; 9 bases match TRBD1. Looked up from germline, CDR1 is KGHDR and CDR2 is SFDVKD. J was trimmed by 7 bases and V by 3 bases; bases with no gene match: 3. The CDR3 is made up of 13 amino acids. The CDR3 nucleotides are TGTGCCACCAGTGATACAGGGGGCGGAGAGCAGTACTTC. This codes for CATSDTGGGEQYF.

This clonotype showed up just a few times. The rearrangement joins TRBV20-1 to TRBJ1-2; TRBD1 matches at 7 bases. CDR3 size: 14 residues. Germline CDR1 reads DFQATT; CDR2 reads SNEGSKA (reference sequence). V lost 6 bases to trimming and J lost 0 bases; unmatched junction nucleotides: 7. This chain's CDR3 is CSAPGTVSNYGYTF. The CDR3 DNA follows: TGCAGTGCGCCCGGGACAGTCTCTAACTATGGCTACACCTTC.

This clonotype was seen repeatedly, ten times or more. The J gene is TRBJ2-1, the V gene TRBV7-2; 13 bases fit TRBD2. The CDR3 is made up of 16 amino acids. Germline values: CDR1 SGHTA, CDR2 FQGNSA. With 3 bases clipped from V and 7 bases from J, the junction kept 6 bases outside the gene matches. The CDR3 here is CASSFSGTSGTNEQFF. The CDR3 coding sequence is TGTGCCAGCAGCTTTTCCGGGACTAGCGGGACGAATGAGCAGTTCTTC.

V is TRBV7-9 and J is TRBJ2-7; D call uncertain. Trimming shortened V by 5 bases and J by 3 bases, and 8 bases separated the two germline ends. This CDR3 contains 12 residues. CDR1 is SEHNR and CDR2 is FQNEAQ in the germline V gene (reference sequence). The DNA of the CDR3 is TGTGCCAGCAGCCAACATTTCTACGAGCAGTACTTC. It codes for CASSQHFYEQYF.

This clonotype was detected only a few times. The chain combines TRBV5-5 with TRBJ1-1, with 10 bases fitting TRBD1. Germline V gene data show CDR1 as SGHKS and CDR2 as YYEKEE (reference sequence). The CDR3 totals 16 residues. V gave up 3 bases and J gave up 1 base; unmatched junction bases: 6. This chain's CDR3 is CASSSYRDRGNTEAFF. Written as DNA, the CDR3 is TGTGCCAGCAGCTCGTACCGGGACAGGGGGAACACTGAAGCTTTCTTT.

This clonotype was seen once. The CDR3 nucleotides read TGTGCCGCCGGGGCGGGCAATCAGCCCCAGCATTTT. Amino acid sequence: CAAGAGNQPQHF. The chain joins TRBV15 to TRBJ1-5; a weak D match, TRBD1 (5 bases). CDR3 length: 12 residues. The V and J ends lost 11 bases and 2 bases respectively, with 10 bases between them. The germline V gene encodes CDR1 LNHNV and CDR2 YYDKDF (reference sequence).

This clonotype showed up just a few times. The V and J genes are TRBV12-3 or TRBV12-4 and TRBJ2-1; D is perhaps TRBD2 (5 bases). Trimming removed 6 bases at V and 6 bases at J, with 18 bases between. CDR3 length equals 15 residues. The CDR3 sequence is CASREGEWTSNEQFF. CDR3 in DNA: TGTGCCAGCAGAGAGGGAGAGTGGACGTCCAATGAGCAGTTCTTC.